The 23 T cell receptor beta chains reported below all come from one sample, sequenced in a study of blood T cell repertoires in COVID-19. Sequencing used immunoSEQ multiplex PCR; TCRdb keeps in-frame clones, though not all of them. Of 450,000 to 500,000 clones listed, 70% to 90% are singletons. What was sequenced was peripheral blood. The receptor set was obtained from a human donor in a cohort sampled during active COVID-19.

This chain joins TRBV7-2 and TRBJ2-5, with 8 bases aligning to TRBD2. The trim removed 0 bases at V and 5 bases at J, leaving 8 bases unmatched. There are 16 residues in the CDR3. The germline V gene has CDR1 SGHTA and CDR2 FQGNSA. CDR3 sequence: CASSLAPGREGETQYF. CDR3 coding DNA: TGTGCCAGCAGCTTAGCGCCCGGGAGGGAGGGTGAGACCCAGTACTTC.

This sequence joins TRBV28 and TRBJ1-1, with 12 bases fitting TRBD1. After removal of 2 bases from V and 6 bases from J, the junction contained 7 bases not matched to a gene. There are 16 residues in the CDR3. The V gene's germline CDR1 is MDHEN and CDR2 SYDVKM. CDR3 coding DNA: TGTGCCAGCAGTTTAGGGACAGGGGGCCCTAACGCTGAAGCTTTCTTT. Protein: CASSLGTGGPNAEAFF. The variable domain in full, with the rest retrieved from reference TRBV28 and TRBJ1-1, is DVKVTQSSRYLVKRTGEKVFLECVQDMDHENMFWYRQDPGLGLRLIYFSYDVKMKEKGDIPEGYSVSREKKERFSLILESASTNQTSMYLCASSLGTGGPNAEAFFGQGTRLTVV.

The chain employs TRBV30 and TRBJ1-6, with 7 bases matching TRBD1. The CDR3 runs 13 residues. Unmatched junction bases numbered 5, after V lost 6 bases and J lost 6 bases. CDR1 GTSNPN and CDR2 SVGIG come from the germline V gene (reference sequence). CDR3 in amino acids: CACPGQINSPLHF. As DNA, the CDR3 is TGTGCCTGTCCGGGACAGATTAATTCACCCCTCCACTTT.

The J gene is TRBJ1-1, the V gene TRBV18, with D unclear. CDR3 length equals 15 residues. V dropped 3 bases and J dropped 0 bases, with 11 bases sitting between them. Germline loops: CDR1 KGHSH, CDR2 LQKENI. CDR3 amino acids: CASSPSANMNTEAFF. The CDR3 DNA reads TGTGCCAGCTCACCGTCCGCAAACATGAACACTGAAGCTTTCTTT.

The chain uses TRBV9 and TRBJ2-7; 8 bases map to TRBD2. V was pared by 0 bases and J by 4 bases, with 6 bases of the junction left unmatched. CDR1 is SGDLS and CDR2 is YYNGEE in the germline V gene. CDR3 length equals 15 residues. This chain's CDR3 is CASSVEAGVQYEQYF. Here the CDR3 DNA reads TGTGCCAGCAGCGTAGAAGCGGGAGTCCAGTACGAGCAGTACTTC.

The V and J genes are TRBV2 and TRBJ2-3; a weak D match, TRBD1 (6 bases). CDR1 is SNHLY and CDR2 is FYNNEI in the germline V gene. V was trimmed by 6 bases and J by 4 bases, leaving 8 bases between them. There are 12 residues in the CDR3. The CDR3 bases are TGTGCCAGCAGCCGACAGGCAGATACGCAGTATTTT. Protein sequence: CASSRQADTQYF.

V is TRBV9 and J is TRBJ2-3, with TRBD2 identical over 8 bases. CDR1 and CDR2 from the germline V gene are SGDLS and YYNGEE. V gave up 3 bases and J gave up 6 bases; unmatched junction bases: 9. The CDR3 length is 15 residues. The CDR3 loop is CASSALGRAFDTQYF. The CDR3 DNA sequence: TGTGCCAGCAGCGCCCTCGGGAGGGCCTTCGATACGCAGTATTTT.

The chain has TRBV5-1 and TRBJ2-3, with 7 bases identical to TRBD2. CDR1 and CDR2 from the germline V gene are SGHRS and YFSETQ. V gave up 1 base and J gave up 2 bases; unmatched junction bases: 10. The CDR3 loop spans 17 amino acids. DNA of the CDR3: TGCGCCAGCAGCTTGCGTCTAGCGGACTCTAACACAGATACGCAGTATTTT. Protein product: CASSLRLADSNTDTQYF.

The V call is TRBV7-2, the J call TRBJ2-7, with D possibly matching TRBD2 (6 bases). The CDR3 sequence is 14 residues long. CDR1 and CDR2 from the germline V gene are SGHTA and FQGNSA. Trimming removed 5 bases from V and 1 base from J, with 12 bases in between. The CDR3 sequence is CASSPIAVSYEQYF. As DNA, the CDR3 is TGTGCCAGCAGCCCGATAGCGGTGTCCTACGAGCAGTACTTC.

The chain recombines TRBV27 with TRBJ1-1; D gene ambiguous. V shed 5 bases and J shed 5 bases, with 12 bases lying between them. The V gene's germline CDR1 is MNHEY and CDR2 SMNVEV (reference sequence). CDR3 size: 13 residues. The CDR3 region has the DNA TGTGCCAGCAGTCGGAGGCGAGGAACTGAAGCTTTCTTT. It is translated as CASSRRRGTEAFF.

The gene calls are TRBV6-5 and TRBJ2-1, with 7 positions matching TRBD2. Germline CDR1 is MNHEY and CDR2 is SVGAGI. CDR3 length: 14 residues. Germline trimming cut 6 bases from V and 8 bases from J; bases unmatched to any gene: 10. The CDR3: CASRGTTASDEQFF. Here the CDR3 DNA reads TGTGCCAGCAGAGGGACTACGGCATCGGATGAGCAGTTCTTC.

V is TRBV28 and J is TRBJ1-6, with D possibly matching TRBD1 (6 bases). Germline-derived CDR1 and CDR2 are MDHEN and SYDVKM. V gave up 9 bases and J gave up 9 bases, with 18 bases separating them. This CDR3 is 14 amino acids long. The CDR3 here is CASRWGGNGSPLHF. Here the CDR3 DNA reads TGTGCCAGTCGTTGGGGGGGCAACGGTTCACCCCTCCACTTT. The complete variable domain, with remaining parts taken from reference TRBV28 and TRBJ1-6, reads DVKVTQSSRYLVKRTGEKVFLECVQDMDHENMFWYRQDPGLGLRLIYFSYDVKMKEKGDIPEGYSVSREKKERFSLILESASTNQTSMYLCASRWGGNGSPLHFGNGTRLTVT.

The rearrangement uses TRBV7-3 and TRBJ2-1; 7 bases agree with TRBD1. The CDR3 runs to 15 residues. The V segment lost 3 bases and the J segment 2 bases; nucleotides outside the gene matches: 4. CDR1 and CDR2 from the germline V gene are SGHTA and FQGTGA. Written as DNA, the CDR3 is TGTGCCAGCAGCTTGGGGGACAGAGCCTACAATGAGCAGTTCTTC. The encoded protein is CASSLGDRAYNEQFF. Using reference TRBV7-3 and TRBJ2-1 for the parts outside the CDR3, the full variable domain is GAGVSQTPSNKVTEKGKYVELRCDPISGHTALYWYRQSLGQGPEFLIYFQGTGAADDSGLPNDRFFAVRPEGSVSTLKIQRTERGDSAVYLCASSLGDRAYNEQFFGPGTRLTVL.

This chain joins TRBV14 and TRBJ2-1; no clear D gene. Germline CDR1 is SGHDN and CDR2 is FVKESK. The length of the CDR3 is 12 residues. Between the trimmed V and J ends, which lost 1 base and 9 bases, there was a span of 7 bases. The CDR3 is CASSQVRVEQFF. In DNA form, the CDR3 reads TGTGCCAGCAGCCAAGTACGGGTTGAGCAGTTCTTC.

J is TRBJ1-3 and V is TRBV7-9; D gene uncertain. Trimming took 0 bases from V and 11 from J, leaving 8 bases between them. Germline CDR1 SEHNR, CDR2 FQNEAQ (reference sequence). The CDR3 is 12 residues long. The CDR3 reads CASSLAFSPIYF. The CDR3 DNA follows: TGTGCCAGCAGCTTAGCATTCAGTCCCATATATTTT.

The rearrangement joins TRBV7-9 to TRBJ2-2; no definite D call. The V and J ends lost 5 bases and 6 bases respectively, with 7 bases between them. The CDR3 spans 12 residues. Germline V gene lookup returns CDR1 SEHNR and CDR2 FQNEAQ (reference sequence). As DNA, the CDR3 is TGTGCCAGCAGCCCCCGTGCCGGGGAGCTGTTTTTT. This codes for CASSPRAGELFF.

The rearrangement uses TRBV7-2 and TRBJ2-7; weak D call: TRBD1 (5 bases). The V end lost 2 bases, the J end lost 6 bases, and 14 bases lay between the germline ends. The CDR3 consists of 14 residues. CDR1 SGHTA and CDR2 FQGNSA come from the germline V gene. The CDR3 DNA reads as TGTGCCAGCAGCTTAACCAGGGTAAAGGGCGAGCAGTACTTC. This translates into CASSLTRVKGEQYF.

The CDR3 DNA is TGCGCCAGCTGCCGTAGCGGCGGCTCCTACAATGAGCAGTTCTTC. Translating gives CASCRSGGSYNEQFF. This sequence joins TRBV10-2 and TRBJ2-1, with D maybe TRBD2 (6 bases). Germline CDR1 and CDR2: WSHSY and SAAADI. The CDR3 sequence is 15 residues long. Trimming removed 8 bases at V and 0 bases at J, with 14 bases between.

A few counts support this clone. CDR3 DNA sequence: TGTGCCAGCAGTGGGACAGGCGGGGCGCCCCTCCACTTT. This translates into CASSGTGGAPLHF. V gene TRBV12-3 or TRBV12-4 combines with J gene TRBJ1-6; the match to TRBD1 covers 8 bases. This CDR3 has 13 residues. Losses at the gene ends were 5 bases for V and 13 bases for J; bases not matched to a gene: 7.

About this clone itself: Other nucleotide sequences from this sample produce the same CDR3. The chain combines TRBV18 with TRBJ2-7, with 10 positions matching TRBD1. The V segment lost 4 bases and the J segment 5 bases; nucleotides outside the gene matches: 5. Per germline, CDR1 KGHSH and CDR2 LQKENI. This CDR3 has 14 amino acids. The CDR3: CASSLRQGADEQYF. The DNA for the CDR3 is TGTGCCAGCTCACTTAGACAGGGGGCTGACGAGCAGTACTTC.

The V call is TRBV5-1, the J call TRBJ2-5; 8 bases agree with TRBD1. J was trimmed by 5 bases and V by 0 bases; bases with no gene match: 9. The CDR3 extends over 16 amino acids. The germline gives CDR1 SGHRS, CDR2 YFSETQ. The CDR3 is CASSLASGRGQETQYF. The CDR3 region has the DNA TGCGCCAGCAGCTTGGCCTCGGGCAGGGGGCAGGAGACCCAGTACTTC.

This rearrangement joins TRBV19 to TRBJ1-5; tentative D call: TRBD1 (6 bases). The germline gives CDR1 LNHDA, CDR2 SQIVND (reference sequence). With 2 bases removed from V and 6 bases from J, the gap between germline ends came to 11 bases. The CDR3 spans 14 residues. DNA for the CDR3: TGTGCCAGTAGTATACAGGGGAGAGGTCAGCCCCAGCATTTT. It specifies CASSIQGRGQPQHF.

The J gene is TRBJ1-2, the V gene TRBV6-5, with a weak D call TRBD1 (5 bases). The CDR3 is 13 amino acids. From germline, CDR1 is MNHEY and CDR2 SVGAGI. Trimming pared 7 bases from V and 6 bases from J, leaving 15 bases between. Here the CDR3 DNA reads TGTGCCAGCATCGCCTACAGGAATCATGGCTACACCTTC. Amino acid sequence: CASIAYRNHGYTF.